This is a list of T cell receptor beta chains from one sample in a study of blood T cell repertoires in COVID-19. Assay used: immunoSEQ multiplex PCR; TCRdb lists only in-frame clones, some missing. This table holds about 300,000 clones, roughly 83% found once. Sequenced sample: peripheral blood. These receptors originate from a human donor with COVID-19, enrolled during active disease. The donor label of this sample is uncertain. CDR3s leave out the opening cysteine and the closing phenylalanine or tryptophan. The order of the fields is CDR3 protein, V gene.

CDR3 protein: ASRLMNTEAF; V gene: TRBV2
CDR3 protein: ASLNGIQQGALYGYT; V gene: TRBV2
CDR3 protein: ASSETRASRGNEKLF; V gene: TRBV25-1
CDR3 protein: ASSSGNTEAF; V gene: TRBV6-5
CDR3 protein: ASSLQGGETQY; V gene: TRBV28
CDR3 protein: ASRAQGAGTDTQY; V gene: TRBV28
CDR3 protein: ASSFRTEASGRAQTQY; V gene: TRBV7-9
CDR3 protein: ASSPTGYEQY; V gene: TRBV18
CDR3 protein: ASSQGREVTQY; V gene: TRBV3-1/TRBV3-2
CDR3 protein: ASSRQVDTEAF; V gene: TRBV6-5
CDR3 protein: ASSEQGPAGYT; V gene: TRBV2
CDR3 protein: ARDAAGGLMNTEAF; V gene: TRBV7-6
CDR3 protein: SVEARRGTNNEQF; V gene: TRBV29-1
CDR3 protein: ASSQGAEDGYT; V gene: TRBV18
CDR3 protein: ASTGGARNGYT; V gene: TRBV28